The 22 T cell receptor beta chains given below trace back to one sample, sequenced in a study of T cell repertoires in cytomegalovirus infection. TCRdb re-derived calls from the reads in MiXCR, one entry per CDR3 protein. The table lists 69,000 or so distinct CDR3 sequences, about 29% of them singletons. These receptors' antigens are unknown. Sequences were derived from CD8+ T cells from cultured PBMCs, sampled from culture after CMV antigen stimulation. The receptors originated from a human donor in good health (CMV status not recorded). Some clones in this sample may be carry-over from other donors' samples.

The chain joins TRBV4-1 to TRBJ2-3, with a possible D match to TRBD2 (7 bases). The CDR3 contains 14 residues. The germline CDR1 and CDR2 sequences are MGHRA and YSYEKL. V was shortened by 9 bases and J by 0 bases, with 13 bases between the two germline ends. The CDR3 DNA is TGCGCCAGTAACCGGGGGGCAAGCACAGATACGCAGTATTTT. Amino acids: CASNRGASTDTQYF.

V gene TRBV10-3 combines with J gene TRBJ2-7, with D possibly being TRBD2 (6 bases). Germline lookup yields CDR1 ENHRY and CDR2 SYGVKD. V was shortened by 6 bases and J by 9 bases, with 12 bases between the two germline ends. The CDR3 loop spans 11 amino acids. CDR3 protein: CAIRGLHGQYF. CDR3 DNA: TGTGCCATCAGGGGACTCCACGGGCAGTACTTC.

This clonotype was detected only a few times. This chain connects TRBV7-9 to TRBJ1-1; TRBD1 matches at 9 bases. Trimming took 5 bases from V and 5 from J; bases not matched to a gene: 6. The CDR3 covers 14 residues. Germline V gene lookup returns CDR1 SEHNR and CDR2 FQNEAQ (reference sequence). The CDR3: CASSPRTGETEAFF. The CDR3 DNA follows: TGTGCCAGCAGCCCCCGGACAGGGGAGACTGAAGCTTTCTTT. Looking up the rest from reference TRBV7-9 and TRBJ1-1 gives the full variable domain: DTGVSQNPRHKITKRGQNVTFRCDPISEHNRLYWYRQTLGQGPEFLTYFQNEAQLEKSRLLSDRFSAERPKGSFSTLEIQRTEQGDSAMYLCASSPRTGETEAFFGQGTRLTVV.

The chain combines TRBV24-1 with TRBJ2-1, with a possible D match to TRBD2 (6 bases). Germline CDR1 KGHDR, CDR2 SFDVKD. V shed 9 bases and J shed 7 bases, with 18 bases lying between them. The CDR3 is 14 amino acids. In nucleotides, the CDR3 is TGTGCCACCCTAGGAGGGGACCTCGGAAATGAGCAGTTCTTC. Amino acids: CATLGGDLGNEQFF.

This chain uses TRBV6-6 with TRBJ2-1, with 14 bases matching TRBD2. Per the germline V gene, CDR1 is MNHNY and CDR2 is SVGAGI (reference sequence). Trimming at V came to 5 bases and at J to 10 bases, leaving 4 bases not matched to a gene. The CDR3 extends over 14 amino acids. This chain's CDR3 is CASSGLAGGLEQFF. The CDR3 DNA reads as TGTGCCAGCAGTGGACTAGCGGGGGGCCTCGAGCAGTTCTTC.

The chain is built from TRBV4-3 and TRBJ2-1; 7 nucleotides agree with TRBD2. The V gene's germline CDR1 is LGHNA and CDR2 YSLEER. V lost 0 bases, J lost 3 bases, and 5 bases stayed unmatched. This CDR3 spans 16 amino acids. The CDR3, as DNA: TGCGCCAGCAGCCAAGATAAGGCTAGCGGCTACAATGAGCAGTTCTTC. Its protein product is CASSQDKASGYNEQFF.

The rearrangement uses TRBV19 and TRBJ1-6; TRBD1 aligns across 10 bases. V lost 3 bases, J lost 9 bases, and 5 bases stayed unmatched. CDR1 is LNHDA, CDR2 SQIVND, per germline (reference sequence). The CDR3 is 15 amino acids. This CDR3 reads CASSISTGGASPLHF. CDR3 nucleotides: TGTGCCAGTAGTATTTCGACAGGGGGCGCTTCACCCCTCCACTTT.

The chain recombines TRBV14 with TRBJ2-5; TRBD2 agrees at 13 bases. This CDR3 region has 15 residues. The trim removed 6 bases at V and 5 bases at J, leaving 6 bases unmatched. Germline CDR1 is SGHDN and CDR2 is FVKESK. The CDR3 DNA reads TGTGCCAGCAGTCCGACTAGCGGGGGGCGGGAGACCCAGTACTTC. Its protein is CASSPTSGGRETQYF. The whole variable domain, filled in from reference TRBV14 and TRBJ2-5, reads EAGVTQFPSHSVIEKGQTVTLRCDPISGHDNLYWYRRVMGKEIKFLLHFVKESKQDESGMPNNRFLAERTGGTYSTLKVQPAELEDSGVYFCASSPTSGGRETQYFGPGTRLLVL.

This clonotype appeared a few times. The chain recombines TRBV6-1 with TRBJ1-2, with a possible D match to TRBD1 (5 bases). This CDR3 spans 14 amino acids. V lost 6 bases and J 7 bases, leaving 18 bases between the germline ends. From germline, CDR1 is MNHNS and CDR2 SASEGT. The CDR3 region has the DNA TGTGCCAGCAGGTTGACAGAGGACGGCTCTGGCTACACCTTC. Translation gives CASRLTEDGSGYTF.

This clonotype came up many times. This chain connects TRBV20-1 to TRBJ2-7; either TRBD1 or TRBD2 may supply D (5 bases each). The CDR3 is made up of 16 amino acids. Trimming took 0 bases from V and 3 from J, leaving 18 bases between them. Germline assignment: CDR1 DFQATT and CDR2 SNEGSKA (reference sequence). This chain's CDR3 is CSARDEGPSLNYEQYF. The CDR3 coding sequence is TGCAGTGCTAGAGATGAGGGACCCTCCCTTAACTACGAGCAGTACTTC.

The J gene is TRBJ2-6, the V gene TRBV5-4, with no clear D. V was trimmed by 7 bases and J by 0 bases, leaving 8 bases between them. Germline V CDR1 and CDR2: SGHNT, YYREEE (reference sequence). The CDR3 loop spans 14 amino acids. The CDR3 DNA reads as TGTGCCAGCGCTGATCCCTCTGGGGCCAACGTCCTGACTTTC. Protein sequence: CASADPSGANVLTF.

This clonotype was recorded a few times. The V call is TRBV27, the J call TRBJ1-5; tentative D call: TRBD1 (6 bases). The germline gives CDR1 MNHEY, CDR2 SMNVEV (reference sequence). CDR3 length: 17 residues. V lost 2 bases and J 3 bases, leaving 17 bases between the germline ends. Here the CDR3 reads CASSLAGGSFNNQPQHF. The CDR3 DNA is TGTGCCAGCAGTTTAGCGGGGGGCTCGTTTAACAATCAGCCCCAGCATTTT.

This sequence joins TRBV27 and TRBJ1-2; TRBD1 might be the D (5 bases). The germline V and J ends were trimmed by 10 bases and 0 bases, with 12 bases remaining between them. CDR1 and CDR2 (germline): MNHEY, SMNVEV (reference sequence). CDR3 length equals 13 residues. CDR3 coding DNA: TGTGCCACCCGACAGACGACTAACTATGGCTACACCTTC. Translated: CATRQTTNYGYTF.

This clonotype occurred many times. V usage is TRBV28 and J usage is TRBJ1-2; D is uncertain. The germline V gene has CDR1 MDHEN and CDR2 SYDVKM. The CDR3 extends over 15 amino acids. Between the trimmed V and J ends, which lost 4 bases and 7 bases, there was a span of 19 bases. In DNA form, the CDR3 reads TGTGCCAGCAGTTGGCCGAGGGAGGAGGGTGGTGGCTACACCTTC. As protein: CASSWPREEGGGYTF.

The CDR3 loop is CASSELERNNEQFF. CDR3 bases: TGTGCCAGCAGTGAACTCGAGCGGAACAATGAGCAGTTCTTC. J is TRBJ2-1 and V is TRBV2; D may be TRBD2 (5 bases). The CDR3 is made up of 14 amino acids. The germline V gene encodes CDR1 SNHLY and CDR2 FYNNEI. Deletions cut 2 bases from V and 5 bases from J, with 10 bases between.

The gene calls are TRBV30 and TRBJ2-2; D may be TRBD1 (5 bases). Germline V gives CDR1 GTSNPN, CDR2 SVGIG (reference sequence). Trimming stripped 3 bases from V and 0 bases from J, with 5 bases between. This CDR3 has 13 residues. This CDR3 is CAWRDTNTGELFF. In DNA form, the CDR3 reads TGTGCCTGGAGGGACACGAACACCGGGGAGCTGTTTTTT.

V usage is TRBV6-2 or TRBV6-3 and J usage is TRBJ2-4; D gene uncertain. Germline CDR1 and CDR2: MNHEY and SVGEGT. The CDR3 totals 14 residues. V dropped 10 bases and J dropped 0 bases, with 13 bases sitting between them. The CDR3 reads CATSTALAKNIQYF. For the CDR3, the DNA is TGTGCCACCTCGACCGCCCTAGCCAAAAACATTCAGTACTTC.

The chain couples TRBV5-6 to TRBJ2-5, with 7 positions matching TRBD1. The V gene's germline CDR1 is SGHDT and CDR2 YYEEEE. The CDR3 length is 13 residues. V lost 4 bases, J lost 3 bases, and 3 bases stayed unmatched. This CDR3 reads CASSGQEKETQYF. DNA for the CDR3: TGTGCCAGCAGCGGACAGGAGAAAGAGACCCAGTACTTC.

This clonotype was recorded at least ten times. The gene calls are TRBV7-2 and TRBJ2-2; D perhaps matches TRBD1 (6 bases). V was pared by 4 bases and J by 0 bases, with 15 bases between. In germline, CDR1 is SGHTA, CDR2 FQGNSA. The CDR3 totals 17 residues. The CDR3 is CASSSGQIYANTGELFF. CDR3 bases: TGTGCCAGCAGCTCGGGACAAATATACGCGAACACCGGGGAGCTGTTTTTT.

This chain uses TRBV19 with TRBJ2-3; TRBD1 aligns across 7 bases. The CDR3 loop spans 15 amino acids. J lost 2 bases, V lost 4 bases, and 6 bases had no gene match. Per germline, CDR1 LNHDA and CDR2 SQIVND (reference sequence). The CDR3 nucleotides read TGTGCCAGTAGTACACGGGACAGCTTCACAGATACGCAGTATTTT. Its translation: CASSTRDSFTDTQYF.

There are many counts of this clonotype. The rearrangement joins TRBV7-2 to TRBJ2-7, with D tentatively TRBD2 (6 bases). The CDR3 is 14 amino acids. Trimming pared 3 bases from V and 5 bases from J, leaving 14 bases between. In germline, CDR1 is SGHTA, CDR2 FQGNSA. CDR3 in amino acids: CASSFGGGNNEQYF. The CDR3 region has the DNA TGTGCCAGCAGCTTCGGAGGAGGGAACAACGAGCAGTACTTC.

This clonotype was recorded a few times. The gene calls are TRBV7-7 and TRBJ2-2; TRBD1 is a possible D gene (6 bases). The V gene's germline CDR1 is SSHAT and CDR2 FNYEAQ (reference sequence). Trimming shortened V by 5 bases and J by 0 bases, and 10 bases separated the two germline ends. The CDR3 has 15 residues. The CDR3 loop is CASSQGFANTGELFF. DNA of the CDR3: TGTGCCAGCAGCCAGGGGTTCGCGAACACCGGGGAGCTGTTTTTT.